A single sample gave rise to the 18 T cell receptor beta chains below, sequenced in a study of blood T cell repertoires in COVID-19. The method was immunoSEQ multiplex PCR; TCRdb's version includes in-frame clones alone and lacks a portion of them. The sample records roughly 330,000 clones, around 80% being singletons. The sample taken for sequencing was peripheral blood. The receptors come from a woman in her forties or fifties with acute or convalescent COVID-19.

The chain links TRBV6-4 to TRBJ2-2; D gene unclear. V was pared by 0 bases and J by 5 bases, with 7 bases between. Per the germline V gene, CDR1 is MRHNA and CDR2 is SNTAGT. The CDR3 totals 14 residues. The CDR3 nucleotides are TGTGCCAGCAGTGACTCCGCCAGTACCGGGGAGCTGTTTTTT. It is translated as CASSDSASTGELFF.

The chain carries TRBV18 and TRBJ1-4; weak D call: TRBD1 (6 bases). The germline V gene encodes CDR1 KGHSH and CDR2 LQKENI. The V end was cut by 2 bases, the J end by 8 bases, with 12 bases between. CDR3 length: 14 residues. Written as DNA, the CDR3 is TGTGCCAGCTCACCAGGCCAGGGGAGCGAAAAACTGTTTTTT. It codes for CASSPGQGSEKLFF. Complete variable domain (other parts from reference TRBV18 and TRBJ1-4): NAGVMQNPRHLVRRRGQEARLRCSPMKGHSHVYWYRQLPEEGLKFMVYLQKENIIDESGMPKERFSAEFPKEGPSILRIQQVVRGDSAAYFCASSPGQGSEKLFFGSGTQLSVL.

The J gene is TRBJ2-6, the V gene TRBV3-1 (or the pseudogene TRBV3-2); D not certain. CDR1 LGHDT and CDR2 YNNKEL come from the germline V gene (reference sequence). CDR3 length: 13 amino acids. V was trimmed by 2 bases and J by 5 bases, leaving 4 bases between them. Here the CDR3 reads CASSQNRANVLTF. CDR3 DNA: TGTGCCAGCAGCCAAAACAGGGCCAACGTCCTGACTTTC.

The CDR3 region has the DNA TGTGCCACCAGCACCAGGGGACCTCTGCAAAAACTGTTTTTT. Its protein is CATSTRGPLQKLFF. The rearrangement joins TRBV15 to TRBJ1-4; D may be TRBD1 (6 bases). Germline V lookup: CDR1 LNHNV, CDR2 YYDKDF (reference sequence). The length of the CDR3 is 14 residues. Trimming pared 4 bases from V and 9 bases from J, leaving 15 bases between. Combining the CDR3 with reference TRBV15 and TRBJ1-4 gives the whole variable domain DAMVIQNPRYQVTQFGKPVTLSCSQTLNHNVMYWYQQKSSQAPKLLFHYYDKDFNNEADTPDNFQSRRPNTSFCFLDIRSPGLGDTAMYLCATSTRGPLQKLFFGSGTQLSVL.

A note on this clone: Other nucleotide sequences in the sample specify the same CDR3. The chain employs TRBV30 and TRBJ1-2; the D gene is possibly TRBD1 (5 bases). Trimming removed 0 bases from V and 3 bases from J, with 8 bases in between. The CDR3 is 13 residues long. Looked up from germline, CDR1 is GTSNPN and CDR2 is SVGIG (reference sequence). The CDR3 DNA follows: TGTGCCTGGAGTGTACAGGTACACTATGGCTACACCTTC. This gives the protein CAWSVQVHYGYTF.

DNA for the CDR3: TGTGCCAGCAGTGAAGAAGGGACAGGGTATTCACCCCTCCACTTT. This encodes CASSEEGTGYSPLHF. The chain links TRBV6-1 to TRBJ1-6, with 9 bases identical to TRBD1. Germline assignment: CDR1 MNHNS and CDR2 SASEGT. J gave up 8 bases and V 1 base, and 3 bases lay outside the gene matches. The CDR3 has 15 amino acids.

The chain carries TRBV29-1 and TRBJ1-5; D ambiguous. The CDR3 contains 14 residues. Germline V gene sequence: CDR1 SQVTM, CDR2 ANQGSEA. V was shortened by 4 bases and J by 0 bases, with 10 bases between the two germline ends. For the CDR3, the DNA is TGCAGCGTTGGCGGCCAGTTTAGCAATCAGCCCCAGCATTTT. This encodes CSVGGQFSNQPQHF. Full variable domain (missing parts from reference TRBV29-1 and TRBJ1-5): SAVISQKPSRDICQRGTSLTIQCQVDSQVTMMFWYRQQPGQSLTLIATANQGSEATYESGFVIDKFPISRPNLTFSTLTVSNMSPEDSSIYLCSVGGQFSNQPQHFGDGTRLSIL.

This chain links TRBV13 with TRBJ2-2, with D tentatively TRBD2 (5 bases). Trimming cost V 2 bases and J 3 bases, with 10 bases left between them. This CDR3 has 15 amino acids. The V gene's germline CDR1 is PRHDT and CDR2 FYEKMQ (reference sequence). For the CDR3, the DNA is TGTGCCAGCAGCTTACTGCGGGCCGACACCGGGGAGCTGTTTTTT. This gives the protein CASSLLRADTGELFF.

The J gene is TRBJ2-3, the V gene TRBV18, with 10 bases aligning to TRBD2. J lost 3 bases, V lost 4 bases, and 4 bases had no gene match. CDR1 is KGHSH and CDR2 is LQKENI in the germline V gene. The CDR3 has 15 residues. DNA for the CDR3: TGTGCCAGCTCACTCCTAGCGGGGGAGACAGATACGCAGTATTTT. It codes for CASSLLAGETDTQYF.

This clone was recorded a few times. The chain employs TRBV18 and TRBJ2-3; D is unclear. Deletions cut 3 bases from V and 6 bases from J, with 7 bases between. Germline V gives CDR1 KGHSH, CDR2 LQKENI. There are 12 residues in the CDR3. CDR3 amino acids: CASSPARDTQYF. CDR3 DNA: TGTGCCAGCTCACCGGCTAGGGATACGCAGTATTTT.

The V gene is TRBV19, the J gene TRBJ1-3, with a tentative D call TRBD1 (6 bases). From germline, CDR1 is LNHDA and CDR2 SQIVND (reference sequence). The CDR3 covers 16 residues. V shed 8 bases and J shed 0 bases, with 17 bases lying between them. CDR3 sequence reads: CASGQLPAGSGNTIYF. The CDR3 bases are TGTGCCAGTGGACAGCTTCCCGCAGGCTCTGGAAACACCATATATTTT. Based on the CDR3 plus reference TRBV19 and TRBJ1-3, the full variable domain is DGGITQSPKYLFRKEGQNVTLSCEQNLNHDAMYWYRQDPGQGLRLIYYSQIVNDFQKGDIAEGYSVSREKKESFPLTVTSAQKNPTAFYLCASGQLPAGSGNTIYFGEGSWLTVV.

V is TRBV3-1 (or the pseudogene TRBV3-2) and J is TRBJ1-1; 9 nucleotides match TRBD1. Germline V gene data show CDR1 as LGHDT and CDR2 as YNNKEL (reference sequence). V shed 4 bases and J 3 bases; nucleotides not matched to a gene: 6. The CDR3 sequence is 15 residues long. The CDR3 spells CASSPDRGVDTEAFF. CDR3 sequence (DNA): TGTGCCAGCAGCCCGGACAGGGGAGTGGACACTGAAGCTTTCTTT.

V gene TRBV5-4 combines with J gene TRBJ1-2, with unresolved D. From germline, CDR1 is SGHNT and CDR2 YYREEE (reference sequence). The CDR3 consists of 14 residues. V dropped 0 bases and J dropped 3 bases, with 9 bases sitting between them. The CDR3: CASSLGVSDYGYTF. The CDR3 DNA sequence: TGTGCCAGCAGCTTGGGTGTATCGGACTATGGCTACACCTTC.

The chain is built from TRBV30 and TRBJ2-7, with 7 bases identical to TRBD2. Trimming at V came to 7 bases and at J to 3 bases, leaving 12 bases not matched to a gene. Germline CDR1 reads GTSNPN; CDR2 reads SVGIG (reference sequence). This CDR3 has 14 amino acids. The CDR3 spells CAYTGTNSFYEQYV. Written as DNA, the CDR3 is TGTGCCTACACCGGGACTAACTCCTTCTACGAGCAGTACGTC.

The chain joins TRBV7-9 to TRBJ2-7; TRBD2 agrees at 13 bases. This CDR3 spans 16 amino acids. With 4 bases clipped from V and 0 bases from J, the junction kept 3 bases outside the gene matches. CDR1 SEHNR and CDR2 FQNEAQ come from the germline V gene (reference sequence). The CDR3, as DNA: TGTGCCAGCAGCTCCGGACTAGCGGGAGTCTCCTACGAGCAGTACTTC. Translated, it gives CASSSGLAGVSYEQYF.

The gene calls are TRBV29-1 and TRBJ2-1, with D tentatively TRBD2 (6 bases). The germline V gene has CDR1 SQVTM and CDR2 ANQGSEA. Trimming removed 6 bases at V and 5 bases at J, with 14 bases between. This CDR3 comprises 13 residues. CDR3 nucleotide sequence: TGCAGCGTGATGCGGGACGTCAACAATGAGCAGTTCTTC. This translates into CSVMRDVNNEQFF.

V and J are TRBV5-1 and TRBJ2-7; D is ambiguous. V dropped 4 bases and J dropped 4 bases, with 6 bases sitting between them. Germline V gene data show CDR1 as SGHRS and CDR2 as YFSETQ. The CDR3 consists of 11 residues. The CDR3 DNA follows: TGCGCCAGCAGCACAGAGTACGAGCAGTACTTC. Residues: CASSTEYEQYF.

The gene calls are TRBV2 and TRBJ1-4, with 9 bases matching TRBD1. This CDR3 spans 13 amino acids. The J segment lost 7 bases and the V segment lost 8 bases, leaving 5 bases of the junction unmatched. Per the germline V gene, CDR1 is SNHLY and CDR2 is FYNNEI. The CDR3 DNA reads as TGTGCCAGCCGGACAGGGGAACGTGAAAAACTGTTTTTT. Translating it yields CASRTGEREKLFF.